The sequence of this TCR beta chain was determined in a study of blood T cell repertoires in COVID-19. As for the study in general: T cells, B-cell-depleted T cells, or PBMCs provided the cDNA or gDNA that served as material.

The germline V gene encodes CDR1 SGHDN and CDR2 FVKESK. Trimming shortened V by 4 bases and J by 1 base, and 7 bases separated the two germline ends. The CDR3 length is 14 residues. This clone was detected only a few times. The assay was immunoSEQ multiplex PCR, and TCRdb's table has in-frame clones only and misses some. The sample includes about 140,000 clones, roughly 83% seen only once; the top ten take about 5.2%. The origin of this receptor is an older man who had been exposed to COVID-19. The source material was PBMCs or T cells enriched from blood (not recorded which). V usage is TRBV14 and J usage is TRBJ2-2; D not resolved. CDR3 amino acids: CASSPHRNTGELFF. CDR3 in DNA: TGTGCCAGCAGCCCCCACAGGAACACCGGGGAGCTGTTTTTT. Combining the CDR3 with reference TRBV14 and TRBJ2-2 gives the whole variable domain EAGVTQFPSHSVIEKGQTVTLRCDPISGHDNLYWYRRVMGKEIKFLLHFVKESKQDESGMPNNRFLAERTGGTYSTLKVQPAELEDSGVYFCASSPHRNTGELFFGEGSRLTVL.